This entry lists 17 T cell receptor beta chains sequenced from one sample in a study of CD8 T cells in ankylosing spondylitis. MiXCR was run by TCRdb on the 5' RACE reads, yielding one entry per CDR3 protein. The sample lists 35,000 to 50,000 distinct CDR3 sequences, under 5% seen once, with under 4.5% in the top ten. Sequenced material: blood, either unsorted or a sorted T cell fraction (not recorded which). The source is a female donor with ankylosing spondylitis or in good health (not recorded which).

This clonotype was detected many times. The chain carries TRBV9 and TRBJ1-1; possible D gene TRBD1, 6 bases. CDR3 length: 16 residues. Germline V gene sequence: CDR1 SGDLS, CDR2 YYNGEE. Trimming took off 4 bases at V and 3 bases at J, with 19 bases between the two ends. CDR3 amino acids: CASSPREGGRHTEAFF. The CDR3 DNA reads as TGTGCCAGCAGCCCGCGAGAAGGGGGGAGGCACACTGAAGCTTTCTTT. The whole variable domain, filled in from reference TRBV9 and TRBJ1-1, reads DSGVTQTPKHLITATGQRVTLRCSPRSGDLSVYWYQQSLDQGLQFLIQYYNGEERAKGNILERFSAQQFPDLHSELNLSSLELGDSALYFCASSPREGGRHTEAFFGQGTRLTVV.

This clonotype was detected ten times or more. The chain joins TRBV9 to TRBJ2-1, with 13 bases that match TRBD2. The J segment lost 3 bases and the V segment lost 3 bases, leaving 9 bases of the junction unmatched. The CDR3 has 18 residues. Germline-derived CDR1 and CDR2 are SGDLS and YYNGEE. The CDR3 region has the DNA TGTGCCAGCAGCGCACTCCCCGGGACTAGCGGGAACTACAATGAGCAGTTCTTC. This gives the protein CASSALPGTSGNYNEQFF.

This clonotype was recorded many times. The chain uses TRBV9 and TRBJ1-1; D not certain. This CDR3 region has 14 residues. V dropped 3 bases and J dropped 3 bases, with 12 bases sitting between them. CDR1 and CDR2 (germline): SGDLS, YYNGEE. The CDR3, as DNA: TGTGCCAGCAGCGACGATGTACGTTACACTGAAGCTTTCTTT. Encoded protein: CASSDDVRYTEAFF.

Many counts were recorded for this clonotype. J is TRBJ1-2 and V is TRBV9, with D possibly matching TRBD1 (5 bases). The CDR3 sequence is 13 residues long. Germline loops: CDR1 SGDLS, CDR2 YYNGEE. With 0 bases removed from V and 5 bases from J, the gap between germline ends came to 8 bases. The CDR3 DNA reads TGTGCCAGCAGCGTAGCTACAGGATATGGCTACACCTTC. Amino acids: CASSVATGYGYTF.

This clonotype was seen at least ten times. The V call is TRBV9, the J call TRBJ2-5; D gene uncertain. CDR1 SGDLS and CDR2 YYNGEE come from the germline V gene. V was shortened by 4 bases and J by 1 base, with 11 bases between the two germline ends. The CDR3 has 14 amino acids. The CDR3 coding sequence is TGTGCCAGCAGCCCCCGCGGTACCCAAGAGACCCAGTACTTC. It yields the protein CASSPRGTQETQYF.

The sample holds many counts of this clonotype. This rearrangement joins TRBV9 to TRBJ2-5, with 7 positions matching TRBD2. The ends lost 3 bases at V and 5 bases at J; junction bases unmatched: 4. The CDR3 runs 13 residues. Per germline, CDR1 SGDLS and CDR2 YYNGEE. CDR3 DNA sequence: TGTGCCAGCAGCGGCGGGGGACCGGAGACCCAGTACTTC. It specifies CASSGGGPETQYF.

The sample holds many counts of this clonotype. The chain uses TRBV9 and TRBJ2-3, with D possibly TRBD2 on 5 matching bases. This CDR3 has 15 residues. Germline lookup yields CDR1 SGDLS and CDR2 YYNGEE. Between the trimmed V and J ends, which lost 2 bases and 5 bases, there was a span of 15 bases. DNA for the CDR3: TGTGCCAGCAGCGTCCGGGGTTACGCGGAAGATACGCAGTATTTT. Protein product: CASSVRGYAEDTQYF. The full variable domain, its missing parts supplied by reference TRBV9 and TRBJ2-3, is DSGVTQTPKHLITATGQRVTLRCSPRSGDLSVYWYQQSLDQGLQFLIQYYNGEERAKGNILERFSAQQFPDLHSELNLSSLELGDSALYFCASSVRGYAEDTQYFGPGTRLTVL.

This clonotype showed up many times. This sequence joins TRBV9 and TRBJ2-3, with D unclear. This CDR3 comprises 15 residues. V was pared by 0 bases and J by 0 bases, with 8 bases between. Germline V gives CDR1 SGDLS, CDR2 YYNGEE. The CDR3, as DNA: TGTGCCAGCAGCGTAGGACCCGTAAGCACAGATACGCAGTATTTT. It specifies CASSVGPVSTDTQYF.

This clonotype came up many times. This rearrangement joins TRBV9 to TRBJ1-1; D unclear. CDR1 SGDLS and CDR2 YYNGEE come from the germline V gene. V was clipped by 1 base and J by 1 base, with 2 bases between them. This CDR3 region has 12 residues. CDR3 protein: CASSVRNTEAFF. The CDR3 bases are TGTGCCAGCAGCGTAAGGAACACTGAAGCTTTCTTT.

This clonotype was recorded many times. The genes are TRBV9 and TRBJ2-1; TRBD1 is a possible D gene (6 bases). Germline CDR1 is SGDLS and CDR2 is YYNGEE. Trimming shortened V by 4 bases and J by 1 base, and 18 bases separated the two germline ends. CDR3 length: 17 amino acids. Here the CDR3 reads CASSTPGTGWSYNEQFF. CDR3 DNA: TGTGCCAGCAGCACCCCCGGCACAGGGTGGTCCTACAATGAGCAGTTCTTC.

This clonotype turned up a few times. The V and J genes are TRBV9 and TRBJ1-5, with 7 bases matching TRBD1. Trimming took 3 bases from V and 3 from J; bases not matched to a gene: 6. CDR1 and CDR2 from the germline V gene are SGDLS and YYNGEE. The CDR3 runs 15 residues. CDR3 protein: CASSASGTDNQPQHF. CDR3 nucleotide sequence: TGTGCCAGCAGCGCCTCCGGGACAGACAATCAGCCCCAGCATTTT.

This clonotype was observed at least ten times. J is TRBJ2-1 and V is TRBV9, with 9 bases aligning to TRBD2. Trimming removed 0 bases from V and 4 bases from J; junction bases left unmatched: 2. Germline V lookup: CDR1 SGDLS, CDR2 YYNGEE. The CDR3 runs 15 residues. The CDR3 reads CASSVGLAEYNEQFF. The CDR3 DNA is TGTGCCAGCAGCGTAGGACTAGCGGAGTACAATGAGCAGTTCTTC. Combining the CDR3 with reference TRBV9 and TRBJ2-1 gives the whole variable domain DSGVTQTPKHLITATGQRVTLRCSPRSGDLSVYWYQQSLDQGLQFLIQYYNGEERAKGNILERFSAQQFPDLHSELNLSSLELGDSALYFCASSVGLAEYNEQFFGPGTRLTVL.

This clonotype was detected ten times or more. The chain is built from TRBV9 and TRBJ2-6; the match to TRBD2 covers 9 bases. Germline CDR1 is SGDLS and CDR2 is YYNGEE. The CDR3 covers 16 residues. V gave up 5 bases and J gave up 2 bases; unmatched junction bases: 5. The CDR3 here is CASRAGGFTGANVLTF. CDR3 coding DNA: TGTGCCAGCAGAGCGGGGGGCTTTACTGGGGCCAACGTCCTGACTTTC.

The chain combines TRBV9 with TRBJ1-6; possibly TRBD1 for D (6 bases). V was cut by 2 bases and J by 4 bases, with 10 bases left in between. The CDR3 is made up of 15 amino acids. CDR1 and CDR2 (germline): SGDLS, YYNGEE. The CDR3 nucleotides read TGTGCCAGCAGCGTCCGACAGGATTATAATTCACCCCTCCACTTT. It codes for CASSVRQDYNSPLHF.

This clonotype was seen ten or more times. The chain recombines TRBV9 with TRBJ2-1; 15 positions agree with TRBD2. The CDR3 is 16 residues long. CDR1 and CDR2 (germline): SGDLS, YYNGEE. J gave up 7 bases and V 1 base, and 3 bases lay outside the gene matches. For the CDR3, the DNA is TGTGCCAGCAGCGTAAAAGGGACTAGCGGGGGGAATGAGCAGTTCTTC. Translated, it gives CASSVKGTSGGNEQFF.

In this sample, this clonotype turned up many times. The V call is TRBV9, the J call TRBJ1-5; no clear D. Germline V gives CDR1 SGDLS, CDR2 YYNGEE. The CDR3 has 15 amino acids. Trimming took off 4 bases at V and 2 bases at J, with 13 bases between the two ends. For the CDR3, the DNA is TGTGCCAGCAGCACGCCGCTCCTGGGCAATCAGCCCCAGCATTTT. Encoded protein: CASSTPLLGNQPQHF.

This clonotype was detected many times. The chain is built from TRBV23-1 and TRBJ2-5, with TRBD1 matching 10 bases. TRBV23-1 is known as an ORF, though its function is uncertain. V gave up 0 bases and J gave up 2 bases; unmatched junction bases: 3. There are 16 residues in the CDR3. This chain's CDR3 is CASSQSTDRGQETQYF. For the CDR3, the DNA is TGCGCCAGCAGTCAATCGACGGACAGGGGGCAAGAGACCCAGTACTTC.